This T cell receptor beta chain originates from a study of shared clonotypes between healthy human individuals. The J segment lost 7 bases and the V segment lost 5 bases, leaving 6 bases of the junction unmatched. The CDR3 has 13 amino acids. Germline V gene lookup returns CDR1 SQVTM and CDR2 ANQGSEA. Study-wide results and limits: There were few donors, and this limited the genetic and exposure-history diversity represented.

Assay: immunoSEQ multiplex PCR; the TCRdb copy retains only in-frame clones and omits some. The table has some 800,000 clones, 90% to 95% seen once; the top ten hold around 24%. It was CD45RO-negative cells, positively selected for CCR7, that made up naive CD8 cells, with terminally differentiated effector memory CD45RA+ cells excluded. About this clone: The antigen is unknown.

This chain uses TRBV29-1 with TRBJ2-1, with 9 bases lining up with TRBD2. The sequence was obtained from a man aged 30 to 45 in good health. The sample taken for sequencing was naive CD8+ T cells sorted from blood. CDR3 in amino acids: CSVTLAGVNEQFF. The CDR3 DNA follows: TGCAGCGTTACCTTAGCGGGAGTAAATGAGCAGTTCTTC.